Given below is one TCR beta chain in context. Its cognate antigen has yet to be identified. Qualities for individual bases were not recorded, and no much larger clone is one base off. The data were obtained in a study of blood T cell repertoires in COVID-19 (dated by TCRdb to the early 2020s). For context, the study as a whole: Collaborator samples came from the United States, Italy and Spain and covered acute and convalescent phases of COVID-19. Nearly every sample came with metadata listing a de-identified subject ID, COVID-19 status, age in years and sex. Subjects who had been exposed to COVID-19, were actively infected with it, or had recovered from it provided the deeply sampled blood TCRbeta repertoires that made up the dataset. The repertoires were released in a freely available public database intended as a resource for research on the immune response to SARS-CoV-2. Where available, HLA class I and class II types were taken from metadata supplied by the sample provider and were not determined by assay-based typing. The samples were drawn from the first 160 participants of the ongoing ImmuneRACE study and from 950 to 1,500 subjects provided by 6 global collaborators. The prospective study material was composed of cDNA or gDNA derived from T cells, B-cell-depleted T cells, or PBMCs.

TCRbeta CDR3 regions were amplified from genomic DNA by means of the immunoSEQ Assay, a bias-controlled multiplex PCR. From the authors' description of their analysis: The number of nucleated cells in each sample was estimated by amplification of reference gene primers within the assay. To quantify the absolute abundance of each unique TCRbeta CDR3 rearrangement, sequence reads were collapsed and filtered. For each sample, productive Simpson clonality was calculated by taking the square root of Simpson's diversity index across productive rearrangements. The immuneACCESS repertoire file appears here via TCRdb, limited to in-frame rearrangements. These files lack a portion of the clones; in checked studies, under half of the deficit traces to unresolved V genes, and the cause of the others is not known. V, J and clone size reflect that table, while D and trimming were determined from the DNA. Within this sample are some 170,000 clones, with roughly 79% of them counted one time only. The top ten hold about 11% of the sample.

One collaborating source in Seattle enrolled patients while the patients were actively infected and followed the patients over time throughout the course of disease. The collaborating institutions used their own protocols to collect whole blood in K2EDTA tubes. For TCRbeta analysis, collaborators shipped samples as frozen whole blood, isolated PBMCs, or DNA extracted from either of those sample types. What the work shows at the level of the full study, not this receptor alone: The quantity of clinical and demographic metadata differed by source and by participant and was supplied without curation.

The CDR3 starts with the cysteine, ends with the phenylalanine, and has 15 residues. The CDR3 DNA has 45 bases and is translated from base 1. Cut back by 3 bases and 7 bases, the V and J ends lie 16 bases apart. As encoded in the germline V gene, CDR1 is KGHSH while CDR2 is LQKENI. The chain is made from TRBV18 and TRBJ1-3; the D gene is possibly TRBD1, with 5 bases matching. This receptor was taken from a woman aged 40 to 50 with COVID-19, enrolled during active disease. Specimen: peripheral blood. The CDR3 region: CASSPYRLVGNTIYF. The sequenced DNA: TGTGCCAGCTCACCTTACAGGCTCGTGGGGAACACCATATATTTT.